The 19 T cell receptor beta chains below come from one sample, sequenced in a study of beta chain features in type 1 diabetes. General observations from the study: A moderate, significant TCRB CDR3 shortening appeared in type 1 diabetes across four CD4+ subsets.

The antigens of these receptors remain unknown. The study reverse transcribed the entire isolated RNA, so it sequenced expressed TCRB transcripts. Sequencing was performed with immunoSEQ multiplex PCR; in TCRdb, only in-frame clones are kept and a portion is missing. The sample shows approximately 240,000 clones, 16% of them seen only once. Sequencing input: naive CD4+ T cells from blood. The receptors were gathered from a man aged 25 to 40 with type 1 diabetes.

CDR3 in amino acids: CASSTSIPGGYTF. CDR3 bases: TGTGCCAGCAGCACATCGATCCCCGGTGGCTACACCTTC. The chain joins TRBV7-2 to TRBJ1-2; no reliable D call. The CDR3 contains 13 residues. From germline, CDR1 is SGHTA and CDR2 FQGNSA. The V and J ends lost 5 bases and 7 bases respectively, with 14 bases between them.

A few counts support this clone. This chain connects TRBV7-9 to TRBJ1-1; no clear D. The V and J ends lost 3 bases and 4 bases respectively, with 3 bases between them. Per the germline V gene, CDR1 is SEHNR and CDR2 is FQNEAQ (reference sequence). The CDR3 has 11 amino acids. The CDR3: CASSFITEAFF. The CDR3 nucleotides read TGTGCCAGCAGCTTCATCACTGAAGCTTTCTTT.

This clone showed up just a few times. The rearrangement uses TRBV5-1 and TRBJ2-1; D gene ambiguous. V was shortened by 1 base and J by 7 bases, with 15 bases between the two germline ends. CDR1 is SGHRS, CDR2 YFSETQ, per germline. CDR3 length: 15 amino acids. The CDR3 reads CASSLLVGSPNEQFF. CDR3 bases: TGCGCCAGCAGCTTGTTGGTGGGAAGCCCGAATGAGCAGTTCTTC.

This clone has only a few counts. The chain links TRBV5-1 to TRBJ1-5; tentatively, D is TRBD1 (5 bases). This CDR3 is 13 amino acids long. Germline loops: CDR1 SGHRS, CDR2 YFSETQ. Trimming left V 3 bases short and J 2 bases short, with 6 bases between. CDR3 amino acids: CASSWDGNQPQHF. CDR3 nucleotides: TGCGCCAGCAGCTGGGACGGCAATCAGCCCCAGCATTTT.

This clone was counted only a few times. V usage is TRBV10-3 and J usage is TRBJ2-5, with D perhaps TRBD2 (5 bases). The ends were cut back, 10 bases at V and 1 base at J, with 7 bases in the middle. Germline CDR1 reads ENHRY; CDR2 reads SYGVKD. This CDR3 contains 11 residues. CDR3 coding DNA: TGTGCCACGGCGGGCCAAGAGACCCAGTACTTC. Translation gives CATAGQETQYF.

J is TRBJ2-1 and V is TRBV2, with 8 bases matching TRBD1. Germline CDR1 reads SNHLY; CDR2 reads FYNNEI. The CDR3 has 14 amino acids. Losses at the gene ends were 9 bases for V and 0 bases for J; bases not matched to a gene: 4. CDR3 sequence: CASRTGSSYNEQFF. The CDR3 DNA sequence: TGTGCCAGTAGGACAGGGAGCTCCTACAATGAGCAGTTCTTC.

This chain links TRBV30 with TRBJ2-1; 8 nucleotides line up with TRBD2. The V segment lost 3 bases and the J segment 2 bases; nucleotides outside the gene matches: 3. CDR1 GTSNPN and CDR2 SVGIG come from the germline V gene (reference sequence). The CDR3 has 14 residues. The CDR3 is CAWRYGRAYNEQFF. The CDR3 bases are TGTGCCTGGAGGTACGGGAGGGCCTACAATGAGCAGTTCTTC.

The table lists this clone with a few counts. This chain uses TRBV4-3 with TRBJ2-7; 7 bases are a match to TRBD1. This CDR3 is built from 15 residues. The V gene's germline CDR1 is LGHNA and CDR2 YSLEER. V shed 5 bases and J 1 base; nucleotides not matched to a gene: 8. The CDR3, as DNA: TGCGCCAGCAGCGGTCCACAGGGGCGGTCCTACGAGCAGTACTTC. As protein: CASSGPQGRSYEQYF.

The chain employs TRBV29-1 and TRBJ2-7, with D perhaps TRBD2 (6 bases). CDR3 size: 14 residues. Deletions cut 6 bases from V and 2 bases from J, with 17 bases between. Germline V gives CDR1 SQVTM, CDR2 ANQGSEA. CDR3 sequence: CSVKRRGDPYEQYF. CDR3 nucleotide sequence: TGCAGCGTAAAACGGAGGGGAGACCCCTACGAGCAGTACTTC.

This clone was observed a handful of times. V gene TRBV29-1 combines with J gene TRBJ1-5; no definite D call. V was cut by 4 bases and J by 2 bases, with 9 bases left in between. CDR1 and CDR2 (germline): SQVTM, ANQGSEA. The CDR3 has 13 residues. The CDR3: CSVGQYGNQPQHF. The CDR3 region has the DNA TGCAGCGTTGGACAATACGGCAATCAGCCCCAGCATTTT.

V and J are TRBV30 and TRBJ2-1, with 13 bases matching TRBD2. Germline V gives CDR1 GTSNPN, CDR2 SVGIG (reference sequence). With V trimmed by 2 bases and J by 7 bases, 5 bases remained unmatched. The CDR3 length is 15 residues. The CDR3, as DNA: TGTGCCTGGAGTACGGGACTAGCGGGAAGGAATGAGCAGTTCTTC. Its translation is CAWSTGLAGRNEQFF.

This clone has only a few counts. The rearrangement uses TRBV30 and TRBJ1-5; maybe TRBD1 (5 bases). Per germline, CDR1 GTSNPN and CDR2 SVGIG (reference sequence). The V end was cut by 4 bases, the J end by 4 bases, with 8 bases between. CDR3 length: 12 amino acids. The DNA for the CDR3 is TGTGCCTGGAACAGGCGGAATCAGCCCCAGCATTTT. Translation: CAWNRRNQPQHF.

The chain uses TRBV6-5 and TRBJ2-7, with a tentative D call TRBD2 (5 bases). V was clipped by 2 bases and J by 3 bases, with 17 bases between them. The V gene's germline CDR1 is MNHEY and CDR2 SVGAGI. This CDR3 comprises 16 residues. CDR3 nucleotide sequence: TGTGCCAGCAGTTACCGGGTTTTGGGAGCGATCTACGAGCAGTACTTC. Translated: CASSYRVLGAIYEQYF.

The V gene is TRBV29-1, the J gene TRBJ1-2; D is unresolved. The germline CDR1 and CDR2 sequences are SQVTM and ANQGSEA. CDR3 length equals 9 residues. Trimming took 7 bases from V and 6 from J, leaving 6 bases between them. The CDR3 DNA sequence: TGCAGCGAAAGCGATGGCTACACCTTC. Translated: CSESDGYTF. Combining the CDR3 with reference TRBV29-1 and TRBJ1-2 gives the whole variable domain SAVISQKPSRDICQRGTSLTIQCQVDSQVTMMFWYRQQPGQSLTLIATANQGSEATYESGFVIDKFPISRPNLTFSTLTVSNMSPEDSSIYLCSESDGYTFGSGTRLTVV.

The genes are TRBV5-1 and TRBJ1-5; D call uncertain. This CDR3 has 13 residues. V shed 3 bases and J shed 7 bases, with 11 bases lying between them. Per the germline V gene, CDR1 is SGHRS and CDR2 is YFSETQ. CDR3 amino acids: CASSWDPEQPQHF. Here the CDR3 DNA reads TGCGCCAGCAGCTGGGATCCCGAACAGCCCCAGCATTTT.

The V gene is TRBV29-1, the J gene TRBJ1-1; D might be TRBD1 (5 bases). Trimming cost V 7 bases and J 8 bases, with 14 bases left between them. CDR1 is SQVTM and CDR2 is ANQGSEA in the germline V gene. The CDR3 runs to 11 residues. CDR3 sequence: CSGGRDLEAFF. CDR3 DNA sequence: TGCAGCGGCGGACGGGACCTAGAAGCTTTCTTT.

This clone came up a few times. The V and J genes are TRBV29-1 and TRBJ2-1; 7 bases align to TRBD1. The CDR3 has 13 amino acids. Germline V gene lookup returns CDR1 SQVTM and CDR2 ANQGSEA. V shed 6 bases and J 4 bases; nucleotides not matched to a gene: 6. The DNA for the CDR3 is TGCAGCGTCGACGGGACAGTTTACAATGAGCAGTTCTTC. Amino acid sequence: CSVDGTVYNEQFF.

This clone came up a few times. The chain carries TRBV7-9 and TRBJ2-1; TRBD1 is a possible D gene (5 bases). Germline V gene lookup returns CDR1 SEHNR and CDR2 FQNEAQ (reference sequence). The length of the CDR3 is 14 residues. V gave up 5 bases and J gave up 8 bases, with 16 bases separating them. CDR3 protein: CASSVRQRSDEQFF. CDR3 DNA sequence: TGTGCCAGCAGCGTCAGACAGAGAAGCGATGAGCAGTTCTTC.

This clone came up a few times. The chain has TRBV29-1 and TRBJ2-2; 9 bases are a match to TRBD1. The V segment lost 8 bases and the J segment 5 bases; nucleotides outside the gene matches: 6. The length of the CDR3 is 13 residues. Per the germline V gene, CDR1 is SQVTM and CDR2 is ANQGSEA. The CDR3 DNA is TGCAGCCTTCGACAGGGGGGAACCGGGGAGCTGTTTTTT. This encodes CSLRQGGTGELFF.